The rows below give T cell receptor beta chains drawn from one sample of a study of OX40 agonist ivuxolimab in advanced cancers. Measured with immunoSEQ multiplex PCR; TCRdb has only the in-frame clones, and not every one. This sample carries roughly 86,000 clones, more than 85% of them seen once, and the ten largest clones take 0.55% to 0.8%. Here the sequenced sample was CD4+ or CD8+ T cells sorted from blood, taken in a trial of the OX40 agonist ivuxolimab. The receptors originated from an adult with an advanced solid tumor such as melanoma, head and neck, liver or kidney cancer. Each CDR3 is given with its conserved first and last residue. Each record gives: CDR3 DNA, CDR3 protein, J gene, D gene, clone size, V gene. A D gene is named only where the DNA matches it firmly. Expanded clones are given a class, and other clones once, few, many or no size at all.

DNA: TGTGCCAGCAGACGGAGCATCAGCACAGATACGCAGTATTTT
CDR3: CASRRSISTDTQYF
J: TRBJ2-3
D: NA
size: NA
V: TRBV7-2

DNA: TGTGCCAGTAGCAGGTTTGAGGAAAAACTGTTTTTT
CDR3: CASSRFEEKLFF
J: TRBJ1-4
D: NA
size: NA
V: TRBV19

DNA: TGTGCCACCAGCAACCCACCCGGGGGGGACCCCACAGTGAATGTGAACACTGAAGCTTTCTTT
CDR3: CATSNPPGGDPTVNVNTEAFF
J: TRBJ1-1
D: NA
size: NA
V: TRBV15

DNA: TGCGCCAGCGGCCCCGAGCGCACAGATACGCAGTATTTT
CDR3: CASGPERTDTQYF
J: TRBJ2-3
D: NA
size: NA
V: TRBV5-1

DNA: TGTGCCAGCAGCTTACCCACCAGAGACCAGCCCCAGCATTTT
CDR3: CASSLPTRDQPQHF
J: TRBJ1-5
D: NA
size: NA
V: TRBV11-2

DNA: TGTGCCAGCAGTCTCGAGAGGGGGGGACAGGGAAAACTGTTTTTT
CDR3: CASSLERGGQGKLFF
J: TRBJ1-4
D: TRBD1
size: few
V: TRBV6-1

DNA: TGTGCCAGCAGCCTAAGTAGGGTTTTAAGCTCCTACAATGAGCAGTTCTTC
CDR3: CASSLSRVLSSYNEQFF
J: TRBJ2-1
D: NA
size: NA
V: TRBV7-9

DNA: TGTGCCAGCTCACCAACGGTTTTTGAAAAACTGTTTTTT
CDR3: CASSPTVFEKLFF
J: TRBJ1-4
D: NA
size: NA
V: TRBV18

DNA: TGTGCCAGCAGCTCCCGCAGGGGAAGCACAGATACGCAGTATTTT
CDR3: CASSSRRGSTDTQYF
J: TRBJ2-3
D: NA
size: NA
V: TRBV11-2

DNA: TGTGCCAGCAGCCAGAGGGACAGGGGCCGTCAAGAGACCCAGTACTTC
CDR3: CASSQRDRGRQETQYF
J: TRBJ2-5
D: TRBD1
size: NA
V: TRBV4-2

DNA: TGTGCCAGCAGCCAGACGACAGTTTCCTACGAGCAGTACTTC
CDR3: CASSQTTVSYEQYF
J: TRBJ2-7
D: NA
size: NA
V: TRBV5-5

DNA: TGTGCCAGCAGCCTCGCCCCAGGTTCGCCCCAGCATTTT
CDR3: CASSLAPGSPQHF
J: TRBJ1-5
D: NA
size: NA
V: TRBV7-3

DNA: TGCGCCAGCAGCTTGGGACTAGCGCGCACAGATACGCAGTATTTT
CDR3: CASSLGLARTDTQYF
J: TRBJ2-3
D: TRBD2
size: once
V: TRBV5-1

DNA: TGTGCCAGTAGTAGGCAAAAGACAGGGAATGGCTACACCTTC
CDR3: CASSRQKTGNGYTF
J: TRBJ1-2
D: TRBD1
size: NA
V: TRBV19

DNA: TGCGCCAGCAGCCAGGCCCCTCGGGACAGGGGATTGGGGACCCAGTACTTC
CDR3: CASSQAPRDRGLGTQYF
J: TRBJ2-5
D: TRBD1
size: NA
V: TRBV4-1

DNA: TGTGCCAGCAGCTTGGGCGGGGGGCTGAAAAACATTCAGTACTTC
CDR3: CASSLGGGLKNIQYF
J: TRBJ2-4
D: TRBD2
size: once
V: TRBV5-6

DNA: TGTGCCAGCAGCTCCGTTATTAGTAATGAAAAACTGTTTTTT
CDR3: CASSSVISNEKLFF
J: TRBJ1-4
D: NA
size: NA
V: TRBV6-6

DNA: TGTGCCAGCAGCTTAAGGTGGAACGCCTATAATTCACCCCTCCACTTT
CDR3: CASSLRWNAYNSPLHF
J: TRBJ1-6
D: NA
size: NA
V: TRBV7-2

DNA: TGCGCCAGCAGCGGCCTTACTAGCGGGAGTGGCACCGGGGAGCTGTTTTTT
CDR3: CASSGLTSGSGTGELFF
J: TRBJ2-2
D: TRBD2
size: once
V: TRBV5-1

DNA: TGTGCCAGCAGCCAAGTCGGGACGGGGAGCACTGAAGCTTTCTTT
CDR3: CASSQVGTGSTEAFF
J: TRBJ1-1
D: NA
size: NA
V: TRBV4-2

DNA: TGTGCCAGCACCACCCAGGGGGACGAGCAGTACTTC
CDR3: CASTTQGDEQYF
J: TRBJ2-7
D: TRBD1
size: NA
V: TRBV28

DNA: TGTGCCAGCAGTTCATACAGGGCCCCAGATACGCAGTATTTT
CDR3: CASSSYRAPDTQYF
J: TRBJ2-3
D: NA
size: once
V: TRBV7-9

DNA: TGTGCCAGCCGAAGCTCGCTACCCACAGGGGGGAAGAACTATGGCTACACCTTC
CDR3: CASRSSLPTGGKNYGYTF
J: TRBJ1-2
D: TRBD1
size: NA
V: TRBV5-5

DNA: TGTGCCAGCAGGACTACCCTAGGGTATTCACCCCTCCACTTT
CDR3: CASRTTLGYSPLHF
J: TRBJ1-6
D: NA
size: NA
V: TRBV2

DNA: TGTGCCAGCAGCTTAAATCCCCGGGACAGGGGGCTTGGTGGCTACACCTTC
CDR3: CASSLNPRDRGLGGYTF
J: TRBJ1-2
D: TRBD1
size: NA
V: TRBV11-2

DNA: TGTGCCAGCAGACAGGCGGGCCACAATGAGCAGTTCTTC
CDR3: CASRQAGHNEQFF
J: TRBJ2-1
D: NA
size: once
V: TRBV6-6

DNA: TGCGCCAGCAGCCCCGGACTAGCGGCATCCTACAATGAGCAGTTCTTC
CDR3: CASSPGLAASYNEQFF
J: TRBJ2-1
D: TRBD2
size: NA
V: TRBV4-3

DNA: TGTGCCAGCAGCCGAGGGGCGGAACCAAGAGAACCCCAGTACTTC
CDR3: CASSRGAEPREPQYF
J: TRBJ2-5
D: NA
size: NA
V: TRBV11-2

DNA: TGCGCCAGCCCCAGCCTCCCCCCTCCGGGCAGTTGTTACACAGATACGCAGTATTTT
CDR3: CASPSLPPPGSCYTDTQYF
J: TRBJ2-3
D: NA
size: NA
V: TRBV23-1

DNA: TGCGCCAGCAGCTTGACGGGACACCGAGGCGACGAGCAGTACTTC
CDR3: CASSLTGHRGDEQYF
J: TRBJ2-7
D: NA
size: NA
V: TRBV5-1

DNA: TGTGCCAGCAGTGATAGACAGGGTCGCTCCTACGAGCAGTACTTC
CDR3: CASSDRQGRSYEQYF
J: TRBJ2-7
D: TRBD1
size: once
V: TRBV2

DNA: TGTGCCAGTAGTACCCACAGGGATACGGAGACCCAGTACTTC
CDR3: CASSTHRDTETQYF
J: TRBJ2-5
D: NA
size: once
V: TRBV19

DNA: TGTGCCAGCACCTCCAGGGTTTACGAGCAGTACTTC
CDR3: CASTSRVYEQYF
J: TRBJ2-7
D: NA
size: NA
V: TRBV6-1

DNA: TGTGCCAGCAGTTTAAGGGGGCCAGTTGGCAATCAGCCCCAGCATTTT
CDR3: CASSLRGPVGNQPQHF
J: TRBJ1-5
D: TRBD1
size: once
V: TRBV28

DNA: TGTGCCAGTAGTTCCGGACAGGTCGGCAATCAGCCCCAGCATTTT
CDR3: CASSSGQVGNQPQHF
J: TRBJ1-5
D: TRBD1
size: NA
V: TRBV19

DNA: TGTGCCATCAGTCCCACAGCCTACGAGCAGTACTTC
CDR3: CAISPTAYEQYF
J: TRBJ2-7
D: NA
size: medium-sized
V: TRBV10-3

DNA: TGTGCCAGCAGCCAAGAGGGGAGCGGGAGTTTGTACCAAGAGACCCAGTACTTC
CDR3: CASSQEGSGSLYQETQYF
J: TRBJ2-5
D: TRBD2
size: once
V: TRBV4-2

DNA: TGTGCCAGCAGTGGCCGGAGGGGAACCGGGGAGCTGTTTTTT
CDR3: CASSGRRGTGELFF
J: TRBJ2-2
D: NA
size: NA
V: TRBV28

DNA: TGTGCCAGCAGCCCGGGACAGGGGGCTGAAAAACTGTTTTTT
CDR3: CASSPGQGAEKLFF
J: TRBJ1-4
D: TRBD1
size: NA
V: TRBV9

DNA: TGTGCCAGCAGGCGGACAGGAACCGGGGAGCTGTTTTTT
CDR3: CASRRTGTGELFF
J: TRBJ2-2
D: TRBD1
size: NA
V: TRBV7-3

DNA: TGTGCCAGCTCACCACCAAGCGGGAGGAGTACAGATACGCAGTATTTT
CDR3: CASSPPSGRSTDTQYF
J: TRBJ2-3
D: TRBD2
size: NA
V: TRBV18

DNA: TGTGCCAGCAGCTTGGTCGGGACAGGGCAATCCTACGAGCAGTACTTC
CDR3: CASSLVGTGQSYEQYF
J: TRBJ2-7
D: TRBD1
size: NA
V: TRBV5-4

DNA: TGTGCCAGCAGATCTTCCCACGCGAACACCGGGGAGCTGTTTTTT
CDR3: CASRSSHANTGELFF
J: TRBJ2-2
D: NA
size: NA
V: TRBV28

DNA: TGCGCCAGCAGCAACCGGGACAGAGCTGAAGCTTTCTTT
CDR3: CASSNRDRAEAFF
J: TRBJ1-1
D: TRBD1
size: once
V: TRBV5-1

DNA: TGTGCCAGCAGTACGCCAAGGGGAGCTAACTATGGCTACACCTTC
CDR3: CASSTPRGANYGYTF
J: TRBJ1-2
D: NA
size: NA
V: TRBV28

DNA: TGTGCCAGCTCACCACTAGCGGGAGGGCTTAGCACAGATACGCAGTATTTT
CDR3: CASSPLAGGLSTDTQYF
J: TRBJ2-3
D: TRBD2
size: NA
V: TRBV18

DNA: TGTGCCAGCAGTTACGACGGGACAGGGATTGAAGCTTTCTTT
CDR3: CASSYDGTGIEAFF
J: TRBJ1-1
D: TRBD1
size: NA
V: TRBV6-5

DNA: TGCGCCAGCAGCCAAATCGACAGGGGAAGCACTGAAGCTTTCTTT
CDR3: CASSQIDRGSTEAFF
J: TRBJ1-1
D: TRBD1
size: NA
V: TRBV4-1

DNA: TGCGCCAGCAGCTTCGGGACAGAGACTTTCTTT
CDR3: CASSFGTETFF
J: TRBJ1-1
D: TRBD1
size: NA
V: TRBV5-1